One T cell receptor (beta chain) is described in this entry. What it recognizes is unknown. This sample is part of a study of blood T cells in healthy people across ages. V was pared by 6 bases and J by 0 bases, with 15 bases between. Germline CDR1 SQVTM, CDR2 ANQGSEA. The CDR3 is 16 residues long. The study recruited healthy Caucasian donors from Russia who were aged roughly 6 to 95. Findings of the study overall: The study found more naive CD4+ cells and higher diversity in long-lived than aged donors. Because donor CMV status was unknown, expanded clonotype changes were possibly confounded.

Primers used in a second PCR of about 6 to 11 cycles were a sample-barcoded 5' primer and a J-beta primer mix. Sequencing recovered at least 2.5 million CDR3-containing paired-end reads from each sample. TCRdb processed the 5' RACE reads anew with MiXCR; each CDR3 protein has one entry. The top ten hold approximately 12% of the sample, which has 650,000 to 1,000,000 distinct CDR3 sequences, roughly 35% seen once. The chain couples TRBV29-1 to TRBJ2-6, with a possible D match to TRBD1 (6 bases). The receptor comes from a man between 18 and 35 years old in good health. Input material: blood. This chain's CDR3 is CSVARDTDSGANVLTF. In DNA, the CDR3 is TGCAGCGTAGCCCGGGACACGGACTCTGGGGCCAACGTCCTGACTTTC. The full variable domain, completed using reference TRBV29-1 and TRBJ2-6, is SAVISQKPSRDICQRGTSLTIQCQVDSQVTMMFWYRQQPGQSLTLIATANQGSEATYESGFVIDKFPISRPNLTFSTLTVSNMSPEDSSIYLCSVARDTDSGANVLTFGAGSRLTVL.